One sample yielded the 13 T cell receptor beta chains listed below, sequenced in a study of blood T cell repertoires in COVID-19. The method was immunoSEQ multiplex PCR; TCRdb's version includes in-frame clones alone and lacks a portion of them. This table has over 200,000 clones, around 81% appearing once. Input material: PBMCs or T cells enriched from blood (not recorded which). All receptors come from a woman in her 50s with acute COVID-19.

V is TRBV7-2 and J is TRBJ2-4, with D unresolved. CDR1 and CDR2 from the germline V gene are SGHTA and FQGNSA. CDR3 length: 14 residues. Trimming pared 6 bases from V and 4 bases from J, leaving 13 bases between. The CDR3 loop is CASSFLDGKNIQYF. CDR3 DNA sequence: TGTGCCAGCAGTTTCCTCGACGGGAAAAACATTCAGTACTTC.

The chain links TRBV4-2 to TRBJ2-7, with D possibly matching TRBD1 (6 bases). Germline V gene lookup returns CDR1 LGHNA and CDR2 YNFKEQ. Trimming stripped 0 bases from V and 1 base from J, with 16 bases between. CDR3 length: 17 amino acids. Here the CDR3 reads CASSQDARTVESYEQYF. DNA for the CDR3: TGTGCCAGCAGCCAAGACGCCAGGACAGTTGAATCCTACGAGCAGTACTTC.

The CDR3 DNA is TGTGCCAGCACCTTAACGCGGAAGAACTATGGCTACACCTTC. Translated, it gives CASTLTRKNYGYTF. J is TRBJ1-2 and V is TRBV28; D gene unclear. V shed 7 bases and J shed 2 bases, with 14 bases lying between them. This CDR3 comprises 14 residues. Germline-derived CDR1 and CDR2 are MDHEN and SYDVKM.

V and J are TRBV19 and TRBJ2-2; D gene uncertain. The ends were cut back, 6 bases at V and 5 bases at J, with 7 bases in the middle. The CDR3 covers 12 residues. CDR1 LNHDA and CDR2 SQIVND come from the germline V gene (reference sequence). The chain's CDR3 is CASREQTGELFF. Written as DNA, the CDR3 is TGTGCCAGTAGGGAGCAAACCGGGGAGCTGTTTTTT.

This clone was seen a single time. The chain recombines TRBV18 with TRBJ1-3; D not resolved. This CDR3 comprises 15 residues. Between the trimmed V and J ends, which lost 2 bases and 1 base, there was a span of 9 bases. Germline CDR1 is KGHSH and CDR2 is LQKENI. The CDR3 DNA reads TGTGCCAGCTCACCAATAAAACAGTCTGGAAACACCATATATTTT. This sequence encodes CASSPIKQSGNTIYF.

The CDR3 nucleotides are TGTGCCAGCAGTCCCGGACAGGGCCTCTCCTACGAGCAGTACTTC. Protein sequence: CASSPGQGLSYEQYF. The V and J genes are TRBV27 and TRBJ2-7; TRBD1 matches at 8 bases. J lost 0 bases, V lost 5 bases, and 6 bases had no gene match. Germline V gives CDR1 MNHEY, CDR2 SMNVEV (reference sequence). This CDR3 has 15 residues.

This rearrangement joins TRBV11-3 to TRBJ2-3; D not resolved. The CDR3 length is 15 residues. The ends were cut back, 1 base at V and 1 base at J, with 9 bases in the middle. Germline CDR1 is SGHNT and CDR2 is YENEEA. The CDR3 DNA sequence: TGTGCCAGCAGCTTAGTTCCCGGAGGCACAGATACGCAGTATTTT. This translates into CASSLVPGGTDTQYF.

The chain joins TRBV21-1 to TRBJ1-2; no DNA check was done on the table's D call, TRBD1. TRBV21-1 represents a pseudogene. The CDR3 extends over 15 amino acids. The CDR3 bases are TGTGCCAGCAGCAAAGGCAGGGGAATTAACTATGGCTACACCTTC. This encodes CASSKGRGINYGYTF.

This chain uses TRBV5-1 with TRBJ2-7, with unresolved D. CDR3 length: 14 amino acids. Looked up from germline, CDR1 is SGHRS and CDR2 is YFSETQ. V lost 0 bases and J lost 3, with 10 bases in between. CDR3 sequence (DNA): TGCGCCAGCAGCTTGGGACACGTCCTCTACGAGCAGTACTTC. Translated, it gives CASSLGHVLYEQYF.

This clone was seen a single time. At one end, the junction sequence differs from germline, possibly due to a read error. The chain recombines TRBV19 with TRBJ1-1; no clear D. The CDR3 sequence is 13 residues long. The germline V gene encodes CDR1 LNHDA and CDR2 SQIVND (reference sequence). The CDR3 region is CANSIIYGREAFF. CDR3 bases: TGTGCCAATAGTATAATATACGGCAGGGAAGCTTTCTTT.

The chain is built from TRBV4-3 and TRBJ2-7, with D perhaps TRBD2 (5 bases). CDR1 and CDR2 from the germline V gene are LGHNA and YSLEER. The CDR3 runs to 13 residues. The germline V and J ends were trimmed by 4 bases and 6 bases, with 13 bases remaining between them. The CDR3 DNA is TGCGCCAGCAGCCCGACTACCTATTCCGAGCAGTACTTC. Translated, it gives CASSPTTYSEQYF.

This chain uses TRBV7-2 with TRBJ2-7, with D maybe TRBD2 (5 bases). CDR1 SGHTA and CDR2 FQGNSA come from the germline V gene. CDR3 length: 16 amino acids. V lost 4 bases and J 1 base, leaving 17 bases between the germline ends. CDR3 DNA: TGTGCCAGCAGCTCAAGGAGGTTGGAGCGGTCCTACGAGCAGTACTTC. Its protein product is CASSSRRLERSYEQYF.

V and J are TRBV18 and TRBJ2-5, with a weak D call TRBD2 (6 bases). The V gene's germline CDR1 is KGHSH and CDR2 LQKENI. V dropped 0 bases and J dropped 1 base, with 15 bases sitting between them. CDR3 length: 17 residues. Here the CDR3 reads CASSPPSGGTVQETQYF. The CDR3 DNA follows: TGTGCCAGCTCACCACCGTCCGGCGGGACGGTCCAAGAGACCCAGTACTTC.